The sequence of this T cell receptor (beta chain) was determined in a study of blood T cell repertoires in COVID-19. Looking at the study overall: The cDNA or gDNA used as material had been derived from T cells, B-cell-depleted T cells, or PBMCs.

In the source study's methods: Estimates of nucleated cell counts were drawn from the amplification of reference gene primers. Produced via immunoSEQ multiplex PCR; TCRdb's table is partial and in-frame only. V and J calls and clone size come straight from that table; D and trimming were deduced from the DNA. The table records roughly 150,000 clones, roughly 88% of them present only once. The germline gives CDR1 LGHNA, CDR2 YSLEER. There are 19 residues in the CDR3. With 0 bases clipped from V and 9 bases from J, the junction kept 17 bases outside the gene matches. The sample consisted of peripheral blood. The source is a woman aged 45-65 years in a cohort sampled during active or convalescent COVID-19. This sequence joins TRBV4-3 and TRBJ2-4, with 10 positions matching TRBD1. The CDR3 reads CASSQEFRPVGGQGFIQYF. The DNA of the CDR3 is TGCGCCAGCAGCCAAGAGTTTCGTCCAGTCGGGGGACAGGGGTTCATTCAGTACTTC.